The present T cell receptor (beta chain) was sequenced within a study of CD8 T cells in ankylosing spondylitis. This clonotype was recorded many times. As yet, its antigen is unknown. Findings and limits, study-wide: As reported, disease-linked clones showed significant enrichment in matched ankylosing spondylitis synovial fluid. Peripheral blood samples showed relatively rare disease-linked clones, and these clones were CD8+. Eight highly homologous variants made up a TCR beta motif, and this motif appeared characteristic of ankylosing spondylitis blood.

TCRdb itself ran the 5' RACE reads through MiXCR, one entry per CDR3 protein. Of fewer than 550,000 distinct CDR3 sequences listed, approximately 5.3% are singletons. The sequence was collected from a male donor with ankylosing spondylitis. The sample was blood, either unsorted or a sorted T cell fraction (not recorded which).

CDR3 coding DNA: TGCAGTGCTAGAGATGCGGGACAGCGCTATGGCTACACCTTC. Translated, it gives CSARDAGQRYGYTF. The rearrangement joins TRBV20-1 to TRBJ1-2, with TRBD1 matching 7 bases. Germline trimming cut 0 bases from V and 4 bases from J; bases unmatched to any gene: 5. The CDR3 runs 14 residues. Germline CDR1 is DFQATT and CDR2 is SNEGSKA (reference sequence).